One and the same sample provided the 28 T cell receptor beta chains below, sequenced in a study of blood T cell repertoires in COVID-19. Sequencing was performed with immunoSEQ multiplex PCR; in TCRdb, only in-frame clones are kept and a portion is missing. The table has 160,000 or so clones, 75% to 80% seen once; the top ten hold approximately 15%. The specimen sequenced was peripheral blood. These receptors were taken from an elderly woman with acute or convalescent COVID-19.

Written as DNA, the CDR3 is TGTGCCTGGAGTGGGACTAGCGGGGGGGATTACGAGCAGTACTTC. This gives the protein CAWSGTSGGDYEQYF. This chain joins TRBV30 and TRBJ2-7, with 15 bases matching TRBD2. This CDR3 spans 15 amino acids. Germline CDR1 and CDR2: GTSNPN and SVGIG (reference sequence). Unmatched junction bases numbered 2, after V lost 1 base and J lost 4 bases.

This clone was counted only a few times. This chain uses TRBV2 with TRBJ1-2; 10 nucleotides match TRBD1. The trim removed 6 bases at V and 4 bases at J, leaving 5 bases unmatched. The V gene's germline CDR1 is SNHLY and CDR2 FYNNEI. The CDR3 covers 14 residues. The CDR3 spells CASRYRQGAYGYTF. The CDR3 coding sequence is TGTGCCAGCAGATACCGACAGGGGGCCTATGGCTACACCTTC. The whole variable domain, remainder taken from reference TRBV2 and TRBJ1-2, is EPEVTQTPSHQVTQMGQEVILRCVPISNHLYFYWYRQILGQKVEFLVSFYNNEISEKSEIFDDQFSVERPDGSNFTLKIRSTKLEDSAMYFCASRYRQGAYGYTFGSGTRLTVV.

The CDR3 region has the DNA TGTGCCAGCAGCTTACGTGGGAGGGCCACCTACGAGCAGTACTTC. It translates to CASSLRGRATYEQYF. The chain carries TRBV11-2 and TRBJ2-7; TRBD2 matches at 7 bases. The CDR3 has 15 amino acids. J gave up 2 bases and V 2 bases, and 6 bases lay outside the gene matches. CDR1 is SGHAT and CDR2 is FQNNGV in the germline V gene.

The V gene is TRBV3-1 (or the pseudogene TRBV3-2), the J gene TRBJ1-1; tentative D call: TRBD1 (5 bases). The germline V gene has CDR1 LGHDT and CDR2 YNNKEL (reference sequence). V lost 4 bases and J 0 bases, leaving 12 bases between the germline ends. The CDR3 consists of 15 residues. Here the CDR3 reads CASSPYRSLNTEAFF. CDR3 coding DNA: TGTGCCAGCAGCCCTTACAGGTCCCTGAACACTGAAGCTTTCTTT.

This clone was counted between two and nine times. The CDR3 DNA follows: TGTGCCAGCAGTTACTCGAAGGCTAGCGGGGATGAGACCCAGTACTTC. This encodes CASSYSKASGDETQYF. The chain is built from TRBV6-5 and TRBJ2-5, with 9 bases identical to TRBD2. The V segment lost 0 bases and the J segment 5 bases; nucleotides outside the gene matches: 7. The CDR3 spans 16 residues. CDR1 and CDR2 from the germline V gene are MNHEY and SVGAGI.

This chain joins TRBV5-4 and TRBJ2-2, with a tentative D call TRBD2 (7 bases). The CDR3 has 15 amino acids. V was shortened by 7 bases and J by 4 bases, with 17 bases between the two germline ends. Germline V gene data show CDR1 as SGHNT and CDR2 as YYREEE (reference sequence). CDR3 loop: CASLRGGQSTGELFF. CDR3 sequence (DNA): TGTGCCAGCCTAAGGGGGGGGCAGAGCACCGGGGAGCTGTTTTTT.

The chain employs TRBV7-2 and TRBJ1-1, with 9 bases aligning to TRBD1. This CDR3 spans 16 amino acids. J gave up 3 bases and V 5 bases, and 10 bases lay outside the gene matches. CDR1 SGHTA and CDR2 FQGNSA come from the germline V gene. CDR3 region: CASSPQGQGLDTEAFF. The CDR3 DNA reads as TGTGCCAGCAGCCCACAGGGACAGGGCCTTGACACTGAAGCTTTCTTT.

The chain uses TRBV28 and TRBJ2-3; 9 nucleotides agree with TRBD2. V shed 5 bases, J shed 5 bases, and the junction held 14 bases outside the gene matches. CDR3 length: 17 residues. Germline V gene sequence: CDR1 MDHEN, CDR2 SYDVKM. The CDR3 here is CASSPAGAGGREDTQYF. Written as DNA, the CDR3 is TGTGCCAGCAGTCCCGCGGGGGCGGGAGGGCGGGAAGATACGCAGTATTTT.

This chain uses TRBV5-1 with TRBJ1-3; 7 nucleotides line up with TRBD1. Losses at the gene ends were 0 bases for V and 7 bases for J; bases not matched to a gene: 4. The germline gives CDR1 SGHRS, CDR2 YFSETQ. This CDR3 is 14 amino acids long. The CDR3 coding sequence is TGCGCCAGCAGCTTGGGACAGGGCCAGAACACCATATATTTT. Encoded protein: CASSLGQGQNTIYF. The variable domain in full, completed from reference TRBV5-1 and TRBJ1-3, reads KAGVTQTPRYLIKTRGQQVTLSCSPISGHRSVSWYQQTPGQGLQFLFEYFSETQRNKGNFPGRFSGRQFSNSRSEMNVSTLELGDSALYLCASSLGQGQNTIYFGEGSWLTVV.

The chain links TRBV7-6 to TRBJ2-2; 15 bases align to TRBD2. V gave up 6 bases and J gave up 0 bases; unmatched junction bases: 5. Germline CDR1 reads SGHVS; CDR2 reads FNYEAQ. The CDR3 runs to 18 residues. Written as DNA, the CDR3 is TGTGCCAGCAGTCCGGGACTAGCGGGGGGAGCGAACACCGGGGAGCTGTTTTTT. It translates to CASSPGLAGGANTGELFF.

This clone was found once. The DNA of the CDR3 is TGCGCCAGCAATCCCTGGGGGAGCGGGTCAGATACGCAGTATTTT. Translated: CASNPWGSGSDTQYF. This sequence joins TRBV5-1 and TRBJ2-3, with D possibly being TRBD2 (6 bases). The CDR3 contains 15 residues. The germline V gene has CDR1 SGHRS and CDR2 YFSETQ. Between the trimmed V and J ends, which lost 6 bases and 4 bases, there was a span of 18 bases.

This clone was detected once. V is TRBV5-1 and J is TRBJ2-4, with 7 bases matching TRBD2. After removal of 0 bases from V and 8 bases from J, the junction contained 5 bases not matched to a gene. CDR3 size: 14 residues. CDR1 is SGHRS, CDR2 YFSETQ, per germline. The CDR3 loop reads CASSLARGGDIQYF. The DNA for the CDR3 is TGCGCCAGCAGCTTGGCTAGGGGAGGGGACATTCAGTACTTC.

The chain uses TRBV6-1 and TRBJ2-3; TRBD2 matches 7 bases. Germline assignment: CDR1 MNHNS and CDR2 SASEGT. The trim removed 3 bases at V and 7 bases at J, leaving 7 bases unmatched. CDR3 size: 14 residues. The CDR3 sequence is CASSDGGGTNTQYF. The CDR3 nucleotides read TGTGCCAGCAGTGATGGGGGGGGGACGAATACGCAGTATTTT.

The chain uses TRBV7-2 and TRBJ1-1; 8 positions match TRBD1. The germline gives CDR1 SGHTA, CDR2 FQGNSA. Germline trimming cut 5 bases from V and 3 bases from J; bases unmatched to any gene: 5. The CDR3 sequence is 14 residues long. The CDR3 loop reads CASSARTGYTEAFF. As DNA, the CDR3 is TGTGCCAGCAGCGCCCGGACAGGGTACACTGAAGCTTTCTTT. The entire variable domain, with the rest obtained from reference TRBV7-2 and TRBJ1-1, is as follows: GAGVSQSPSNKVTEKGKDVELRCDPISGHTALYWYRQSLGQGLEFLIYFQGNSAPDKSGLPSDRFSAERTGGSVSTLTIQRTQQEDSAVYLCASSARTGYTEAFFGQGTRLTVV.

This chain uses TRBV24-1 with TRBJ2-1; weak D call: TRBD1 (5 bases). CDR3 size: 19 residues. Trimming removed 5 bases at V and 1 base at J, with 23 bases between. Germline loops: CDR1 KGHDR, CDR2 SFDVKD. CDR3 DNA: TGTGCCACCAGTGCCCTGAGGCAGGGCCAGGGAAGGTCCTACAATGAGCAGTTCTTC. It codes for CATSALRQGQGRSYNEQFF.

The chain has TRBV30 and TRBJ2-6, with 9 bases lining up with TRBD1. Trimming removed 7 bases from V and 1 base from J; junction bases left unmatched: 2. The CDR3 is 14 residues long. In germline, CDR1 is GTSNPN, CDR2 SVGIG (reference sequence). CDR3 residues: CALQGASGANVLTF. The CDR3 DNA is TGTGCCTTACAGGGGGCTTCTGGGGCCAACGTCCTGACTTTC.

The chain is built from TRBV2 and TRBJ1-1; no definite D call. The germline V gene has CDR1 SNHLY and CDR2 FYNNEI. The CDR3 loop spans 13 amino acids. Trimming pared 7 bases from V and 1 base from J, leaving 10 bases between. Here the CDR3 DNA reads TGTGCCAGCACTCCGACACGGAACACTGAAGCTTTCTTT. As protein: CASTPTRNTEAFF.

Note on this clone: The junction and the germline gene differ at one end; a read error may be behind it. The genes are TRBV5-1 and TRBJ2-1; 14 bases agree with TRBD2. The CDR3 contains 16 residues. In germline, CDR1 is SGHRS, CDR2 YFSETQ. CDR3 protein: CASSSQGLAGANGQFF. The CDR3 bases are TGCGCCAGCAGCAGCCAGGGACTAGCGGGGGCTAATGGGCAGTTCTTC.

The sample holds many counts of this clone. V is TRBV5-1 and J is TRBJ1-5; 8 nucleotides match TRBD1. The CDR3 runs to 15 residues. Germline-derived CDR1 and CDR2 are SGHRS and YFSETQ. V gave up 0 bases and J gave up 1 base; unmatched junction bases: 0. The CDR3 region is CASSLGTGSNQPQHF. In DNA form, the CDR3 reads TGCGCCAGCAGCTTGGGGACAGGGAGCAATCAGCCCCAGCATTTT.

This clone was picked up one time. This chain joins TRBV2 and TRBJ1-1, with 8 bases matching TRBD1. Germline CDR1 and CDR2: SNHLY and FYNNEI. V lost 2 bases, J lost 4 bases, and 12 bases stayed unmatched. The CDR3 runs to 17 residues. The CDR3 bases are TGTGCCAGCAGTGAACAGGGGACAGGAGGGTTCGTCACTGAAGCTTTCTTT. This gives the protein CASSEQGTGGFVTEAFF.

This chain joins TRBV7-8 and TRBJ1-2, with D unresolved. The CDR3 extends over 15 amino acids. V shed 0 bases and J shed 6 bases, with 14 bases lying between them. Germline CDR1 and CDR2: SGHVS and FQNEAQ. CDR3 amino acids: CASSLAASLLDGYTF. The CDR3 DNA follows: TGTGCCAGCAGCTTAGCTGCCAGTCTGCTCGATGGCTACACCTTC.

This clone is a singleton in its sample. The chain is built from TRBV5-4 and TRBJ1-2; D call uncertain. V was shortened by 9 bases and J by 1 base, with 10 bases between the two germline ends. The CDR3 contains 12 residues. The germline V gene has CDR1 SGHNT and CDR2 YYREEE (reference sequence). The CDR3 bases are TGTGCCACCGGACTGATTAACTATGGCTACACCTTC. Amino acid sequence: CATGLINYGYTF.

The chain couples TRBV29-1 to TRBJ2-7; 9 bases align to TRBD1. J was trimmed by 6 bases and V by 6 bases; bases with no gene match: 6. CDR1 and CDR2 from the germline V gene are SQVTM and ANQGSEA. This CDR3 spans 12 amino acids. Here the CDR3 reads CSVGTGWAEQYF. CDR3 sequence (DNA): TGCAGCGTGGGGACAGGGTGGGCCGAGCAGTACTTC.

The CDR3 spells CASSDQPGSNEKLFF. CDR3 nucleotides: TGTGCCAGTAGTGATCAGCCAGGATCGAATGAAAAACTGTTTTTT. The chain links TRBV19 to TRBJ1-4; D gene ambiguous. The CDR3 totals 15 residues. The V and J ends lost 5 bases and 5 bases respectively, with 15 bases between them. The germline V gene has CDR1 LNHDA and CDR2 SQIVND (reference sequence).

The CDR3 reads CAWSPSGRDSNQPQHF. In nucleotides, the CDR3 is TGTGCCTGGAGTCCCTCAGGGAGGGATAGCAATCAGCCCCAGCATTTT. The chain carries TRBV30 and TRBJ1-5, with D possibly TRBD1 on 5 matching bases. The V and J ends lost 2 bases and 0 bases respectively, with 14 bases between them. Looked up from germline, CDR1 is GTSNPN and CDR2 is SVGIG (reference sequence). The length of the CDR3 is 16 residues.

The rearrangement joins TRBV5-1 to TRBJ1-1, with 12 bases fitting TRBD1. J lost 2 bases, V lost 3 bases, and 5 bases had no gene match. Per the germline V gene, CDR1 is SGHRS and CDR2 is YFSETQ. This CDR3 comprises 16 residues. The CDR3 protein is CASSSGTGGLNTEAFF. CDR3 sequence (DNA): TGCGCCAGCAGCTCCGGGACAGGGGGCCTAAACACTGAAGCTTTCTTT.

This chain links TRBV12-3 or TRBV12-4 with TRBJ1-1; D gene unclear. This CDR3 is built from 13 residues. V lost 3 bases, J lost 5 bases, and 10 bases lay in between. CDR3 region: CASSFFRGTEAFF. The CDR3 DNA is TGTGCCAGCAGTTTCTTCCGAGGGACTGAAGCTTTCTTT.

In its sample, this clone was seen once. The chain links TRBV4-2 to TRBJ2-6, with D maybe TRBD2 (5 bases). This CDR3 comprises 17 residues. The ends were cut back, 3 bases at V and 0 bases at J, with 12 bases in the middle. Germline-derived CDR1 and CDR2 are LGHNA and YNFKEQ. The CDR3 sequence is CASSHGTGNSGANVLTF. The CDR3 coding sequence is TGTGCCAGCAGCCATGGAACCGGGAACTCTGGGGCCAACGTCCTGACTTTC.